This passage covers 5 T cell receptor beta chains from one sample sequenced in a study of cytomegalovirus exposure and HLA in healthy donors. Vbeta (60) and Jbeta (13) primers were used in the PCR. Using immunoSEQ multiplex PCR, the repertoire was profiled, and TCRdb retains in-frame clones only, with some absent. The sample yields 75,000 to 100,000 clones, 70% to 80% seen once. The sample comprised PBMCs. Source of these receptors: a man aged 35 to 55 in good health and CMV-seronegative.

In its sample, this clone was seen once. The chain uses TRBV29-1 and TRBJ2-7; 10 nucleotides match TRBD1. J gave up 9 bases and V 7 bases, and 6 bases lay outside the gene matches. Germline assignment: CDR1 SQVTM and CDR2 ANQGSEA. The CDR3 runs to 11 residues. CDR3: CSGGTGVGQYF. Here the CDR3 DNA reads TGCAGCGGAGGGACAGGGGTAGGGCAGTACTTC.

CDR3 residues: CAWSPHNTLMNTEAFF. The DNA for the CDR3 is TGTGCCTGGAGTCCTCACAACACCCTCATGAACACTGAAGCTTTCTTT. The genes are TRBV30 and TRBJ1-1, with unresolved D. The CDR3 sequence is 16 residues long. The germline gives CDR1 GTSNPN, CDR2 SVGIG (reference sequence). V was trimmed by 2 bases and J by 0 bases, leaving 16 bases between them.

The chain has TRBV7-2 and TRBJ2-2; D is unresolved. The CDR3 has 15 amino acids. V lost 6 bases, J lost 7 bases, and 18 bases lay in between. The germline gives CDR1 SGHTA, CDR2 FQGNSA. The CDR3 DNA sequence: TGTGCCAGCAGTCAAGACTCCTCCCCCAGCGGGGAGCTGTTTTTT. Encoded protein: CASSQDSSPSGELFF.

This chain uses TRBV30 with TRBJ1-2, with D possibly matching TRBD1 (5 bases). This CDR3 is built from 13 residues. Trimming removed 8 bases at V and 6 bases at J, with 19 bases between. Germline V gives CDR1 GTSNPN, CDR2 SVGIG (reference sequence). The CDR3 region is CARETDQRNGYTF. CDR3 sequence (DNA): TGTGCCCGGGAGACAGATCAACGAAATGGCTACACCTTC. The full variable domain, with the rest looked up from reference TRBV30 and TRBJ1-2, is SQTIHQWPATLVQPVGSPLSLECTVEGTSNPNLYWYRQAAGRGLQLLFYSVGIGQISSEVPQNLSASRPQDRQFILSSKKLLLSDSGFYLCARETDQRNGYTFGSGTRLTVV.

This clone was detected only once. This chain links TRBV5-1 with TRBJ2-3, with D possibly being TRBD2 (6 bases). V was cut by 2 bases and J by 0 bases, with 13 bases left in between. The CDR3 totals 16 residues. Germline V gene lookup returns CDR1 SGHRS and CDR2 YFSETQ. The CDR3 loop reads CASSFLAAASTDTQYF. The CDR3 DNA reads TGCGCCAGCAGCTTTTTAGCGGCAGCTAGCACAGATACGCAGTATTTT.